Sequencing of this TCR beta chain was carried out in a study of blood T cells in healthy people across ages. General observations from the study: Because donor CMV status was unknown, expanded clonotype changes were possibly confounded.

CDR1 is DFQATT and CDR2 is SNEGSKA in the germline V gene (reference sequence). The CDR3 length is 16 residues. There were at least 5 micrograms of total RNA extracted from every sample. A sample-barcoded 5' primer and a J-beta primer mix were used in a second PCR of roughly 7 to 11 cycles. TCRdb itself ran the 5' RACE reads through MiXCR, one entry per CDR3 protein. The repertoire holds roughly 700,000 distinct CDR3 sequences, around 48% seen once, with roughly a third in the top ten. This clonotype has more than one count but fewer than ten. What it binds is unknown. The specimen sequenced was blood. This chain joins TRBV20-1 and TRBJ2-5, with 8 bases matching TRBD2. The assigned J gene may be wrong: the sequence end matches TRBJ2-7 better. This receptor was identified in a woman aged 55-70 years in good health. Here the CDR3 reads CSARDLSGSWIDEQYF. In DNA, the CDR3 is TGCAGTGCTAGAGACCTAAGCGGGAGCTGGATCGACGAGCAGTACTTC.